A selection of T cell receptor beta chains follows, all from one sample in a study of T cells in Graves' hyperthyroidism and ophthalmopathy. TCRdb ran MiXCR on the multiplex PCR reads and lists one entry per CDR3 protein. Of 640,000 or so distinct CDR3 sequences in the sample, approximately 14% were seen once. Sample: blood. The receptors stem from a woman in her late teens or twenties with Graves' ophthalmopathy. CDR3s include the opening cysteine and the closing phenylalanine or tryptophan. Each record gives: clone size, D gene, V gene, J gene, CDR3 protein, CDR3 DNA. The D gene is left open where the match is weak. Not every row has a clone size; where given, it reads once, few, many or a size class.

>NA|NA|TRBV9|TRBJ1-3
CASSVVDSGNTIYF
TGTGCCAGCAGCGTAGTCGATTCTGGAAACACCATATATTTT
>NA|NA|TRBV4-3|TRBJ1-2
CASSHSLLGGYGYTF
TGCGCCAGCAGCCATTCTTTACTCGGAGGCTATGGCTACACCTTC
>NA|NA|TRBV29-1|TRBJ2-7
CSVGAPRDTSYEQYF
TGCAGCGTGGGGGCTCCCCGGGACACGTCCTACGAGCAGTACTTC
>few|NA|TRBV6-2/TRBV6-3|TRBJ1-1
CASSYWGQNTEAFF
TGTGCCAGCAGTTACTGGGGGCAGAACACTGAAGCTTTCTTT
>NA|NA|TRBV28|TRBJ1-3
CASSSLSLGASGNTIYF
TGTGCCAGCAGTTCCCTCTCGTTGGGGGCCTCTGGAAACACCATATATTTT
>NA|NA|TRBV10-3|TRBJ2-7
CAIRETPVGEQYF
TGTGCCATCAGAGAGACCCCGGTGGGAGAGCAGTACTTC
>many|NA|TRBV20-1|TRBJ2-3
CSARSPRVRSSTDTQYF
TGCAGTGCTAGGTCCCCCAGGGTGAGGTCTAGCACAGATACGCAGTATTTT
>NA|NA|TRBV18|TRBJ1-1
CASSPPSRDTEAFF
TGTGCCAGCTCACCACCGTCTAGGGATACTGAAGCTTTCTTT
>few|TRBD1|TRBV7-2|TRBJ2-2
CASSSRTGSPGELFF
TGTGCCAGCAGCTCCCGGACAGGGTCTCCCGGGGAGCTGTTTTTT
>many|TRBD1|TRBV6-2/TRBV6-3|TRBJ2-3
CASTTGDHTDTQYF
TGTGCCAGCACCACAGGGGATCACACAGATACGCAGTATTTT
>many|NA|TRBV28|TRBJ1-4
CASSLRARNEKLFF
TGTGCCAGCAGTTTAAGGGCACGAAATGAAAAACTGTTTTTT
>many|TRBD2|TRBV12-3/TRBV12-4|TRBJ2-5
CASSFWSWTSGQETQYF
TGTGCCAGCAGTTTCTGGTCGTGGACTAGCGGCCAAGAGACCCAGTACTTC
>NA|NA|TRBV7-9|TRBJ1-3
CASRGRISGNTIYF
TGTGCCAGCAGAGGACGGATCTCTGGAAACACCATATATTTT
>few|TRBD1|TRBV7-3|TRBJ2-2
CASSLTGFGELFF
TGTGCCAGCAGCCTGACAGGGTTCGGGGAGCTGTTTTTT